The source of this T cell receptor (beta chain) is a study of early stage breast cancer tumors. Study outcomes and limitations: Most shared enriched TCRB sequences were commonly generated ones.

Worth noting for this clone: What it binds is not known.

V gave up 5 bases and J gave up 4 bases; unmatched junction bases: 6. CDR3 length equals 14 residues. Germline V lookup: CDR1 SNHLY, CDR2 FYNNEI. Clones were sequenced by immunoSEQ multiplex PCR, and TCRdb holds only the in-frame ones, with some missing. The sample shows about 5,100 clones, 60% to 75% of them seen only once. This TCR was sampled from a person in their sixties or seventies with breast cancer. The J gene is TRBJ2-5, the V gene TRBV2; the match to TRBD1 covers 8 bases. Sample: breast tumor tissue. In DNA form, the CDR3 reads TGTGCCAGCAGTCCACAGGGGGTTAGAGAGACCCAGTACTTC. Its translation: CASSPQGVRETQYF.